This T cell receptor beta chain derives from a study of human T cells and chemical hapten exposure. Study as a whole: Subjects had 2% DPC placed on around 2 cm by around 2 cm of upper inner arm skin for sensitization. DPC (0.01%) was patch tested on the upper back and read at 6 days.

Sample time point: pre-sensitization, week 0. Treatment here: therapeutic diphenylcyclopropenone sensitization with weekly scalp DPC. Sequencing started from total RNA isolated from unfractionated whole blood. CDR3 length: 15 amino acids. V lost 1 base and J 3 bases, leaving 10 bases between the germline ends. Looked up from germline, CDR1 is SGHAT and CDR2 is FQNNGV. Study outcomes and limitations: DPC sensitization produced no change in TCRs with frequency above 1 in 1000.

This clonotype was seen many times. Antigen unknown. One entry per CDR3 protein results from TCRdb running MiXCR on the RACE reads. The profile shows some 360,000 distinct CDR3 sequences, roughly 5.3% of them singletons. This clonotype was obtained from a woman between 45 and 65 years old with alopecia areata. Some clones in this sample may be carry-over from other donors' samples. The sample here was whole blood, taken in connection with sensitization to the hapten diphenylcyclopropenone (DPC). The chain uses TRBV11-2 and TRBJ2-1, with D maybe TRBD2 (6 bases). CDR3 region: CASSLVAGRYNEQFF. In DNA, the CDR3 is TGTGCCAGCAGCTTAGTCGCGGGGCGCTACAATGAGCAGTTCTTC.